This TCR beta chain came from a study of blood T cell repertoires in COVID-19. Overall study: The United States, Italy and Spain provided the acute and convalescent COVID-19 samples. PBMCs, B-cell-depleted T cells, or T cells provided the cDNA or gDNA that made up the material.

In the original workflow: Nucleated cell counts were estimated from reference gene primer amplification. Sequenced by immunoSEQ multiplex PCR; TCRdb stores in-frame clones only, minus some. The D gene and trimming were derived from the DNA, and the V and J assignments and clone size from that table. This sample has over 100,000 clones, with around 83% found just once. The V gene lost 5 bases and the J gene lost 0 bases, with 8 bases spanning the gap. The CDR3 contains 14 residues. Germline CDR1 and CDR2: SNHLY and FYNNEI. The sequence was collected from a woman aged 80 or over with active or convalescent COVID-19. Sample: peripheral blood. The gene calls are TRBV2 and TRBJ2-1, with D possibly being TRBD2 (6 bases). The CDR3 spells CASSYGSSYNEQFF. DNA of the CDR3: TGTGCCAGCAGTTACGGGAGCTCCTACAATGAGCAGTTCTTC.